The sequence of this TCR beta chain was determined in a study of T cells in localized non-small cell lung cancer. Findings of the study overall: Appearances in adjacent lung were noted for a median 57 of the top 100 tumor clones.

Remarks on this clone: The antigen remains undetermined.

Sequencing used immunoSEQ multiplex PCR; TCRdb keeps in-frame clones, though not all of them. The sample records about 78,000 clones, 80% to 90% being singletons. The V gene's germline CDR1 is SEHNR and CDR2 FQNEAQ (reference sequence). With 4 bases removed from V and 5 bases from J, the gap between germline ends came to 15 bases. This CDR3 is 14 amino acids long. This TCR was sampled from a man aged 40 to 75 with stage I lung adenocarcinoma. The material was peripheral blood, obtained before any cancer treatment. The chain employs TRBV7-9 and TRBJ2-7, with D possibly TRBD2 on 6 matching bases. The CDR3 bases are TGTGCCAGCAGCTCTCCGGGAGAAGGGCACGAGCAGTACTTC. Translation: CASSSPGEGHEQYF.